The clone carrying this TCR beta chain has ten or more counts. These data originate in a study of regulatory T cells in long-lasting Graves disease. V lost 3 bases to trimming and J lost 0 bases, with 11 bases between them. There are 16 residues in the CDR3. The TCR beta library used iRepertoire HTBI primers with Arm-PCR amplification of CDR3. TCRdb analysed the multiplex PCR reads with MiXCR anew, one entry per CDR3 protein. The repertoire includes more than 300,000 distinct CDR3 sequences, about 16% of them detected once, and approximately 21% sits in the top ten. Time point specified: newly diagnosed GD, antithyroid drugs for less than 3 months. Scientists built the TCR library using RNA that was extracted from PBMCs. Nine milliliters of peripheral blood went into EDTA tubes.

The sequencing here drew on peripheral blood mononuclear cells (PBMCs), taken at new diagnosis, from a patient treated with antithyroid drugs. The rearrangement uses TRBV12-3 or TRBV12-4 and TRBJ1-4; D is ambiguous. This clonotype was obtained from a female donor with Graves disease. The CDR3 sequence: CASSFRRSATNEKLFF. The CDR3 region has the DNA TGTGCCAGCAGTTTTCGCAGGTCCGCAACTAATGAAAAACTGTTTTTT.